The clone carrying this T cell receptor beta chain was seen only a few times. Its target is not known. The data were taken from a study of identical twins. Findings and limits, study-wide: Abundant cord blood beta clonotypes carried fewer insertions; memory repertoires showed none. Where beta out-of-frame sequences were concerned, excess twin sharing was weaker.

Trimming took off 5 bases at V and 9 bases at J, with 20 bases between the two ends. CDR3 size: 15 residues. Carrying unique molecular identifiers, the cDNA also gained a universal primer site through template switching. TCRdb passed the 5' RACE reads through MiXCR, listing each CDR3 protein once. This repertoire shows about 490,000 distinct CDR3 sequences, roughly 15% found once; its top ten account for more than 0.4%. This same sample was also taken into another study, of yellow fever vaccine responses in identical twins.

V is TRBV12-3 or TRBV12-4 and J is TRBJ2-4; no clear D gene. Sequencing was done on a sample of CD4+ T cells sorted from blood. The receptor's source is a woman aged 18-35 years in good health. The CDR3 nucleotides are TGTGCCAGCAGTCCCGACACAGTTTTATTCGGCATTCAGTACTTC. As protein: CASSPDTVLFGIQYF.